This T cell receptor (beta chain) emerged from a study of T cell responses to AZD1222 COVID-19 vaccine (dated by TCRdb to the early 2020s). With regard to the full study: Because spike-specific TCR depth and breadth did not differ between the two schedules, AZD1222 recipients who got a second dose at roughly 4 weeks were pooled with those who got a second dose at roughly 12 weeks. A total of under 250 trial participants underwent TCR sequencing, of whom around 210 had received two doses of AZD1222 and 26 had received two doses of the MenACWY control vaccine. Trial participants were enrolled by age into subgroups of 18-55, 56-69 and 70-plus years, and around 140, 26 and 57 TCR-sequenced participants, respectively, were included in these subgroups.

Worth noting for this clone: What antigen it recognizes has not been identified. The record has no base qualities; no much larger clone is one base away.

In light of the paper, this sample's time point label describes: baseline before first vaccination. Samples from vaccinated people were obtained from the UK trials COV001 and COV002, which included a single-blind randomized controlled phase 2/3 trial of AZD1222 (ChAdOx1 nCoV-19) in healthy adults. For TCRbeta chain sequencing, PBMC samples were collected from trial participants at day 0 and at day 28 after the second dose. Here is what the overall study found, with its caveats: Conclusions about previously exposed vaccinees are limited, since just 6 or 7 AZD1222 recipients were seropositive for SARS-CoV-2 at baseline. The 56-69-year group was small, and its depth increase did not reach significance, likely because of low power. Participants were mostly white British and included more females than males, and it was suggested by the authors that clonal diversity may have been underestimated. Because no samples from the day 14 peak response were available, repertoires could be characterized only after the peak T cell response. Nearly half of unique spike-specific TCRs reportedly recognized epitopes outside regions mutated in the B.1.351 and B.1.1.7 variants. A significant rise in spike-specific TCR breadth and depth was observed after two AZD1222 doses relative to day 0 and relative to MenACWY recipients. CD4 TCRs associated with the vaccine covered the entire spike protein, and the dominant responses were in regions 160-218 and 743-854.

V gives up 2 bases and J gives up 8 bases, and the segment between their germline ends measures 12 bases. Looking up the germline V gene yields CDR1 MNHEY and CDR2 SVGEGT. The CDR3 starts with the cysteine, ends with the phenylalanine, and has 13 residues. Left in the record is the CDR3 DNA by itself, 39 bases read in frame from the first base. The CDR3 regions of human TCRbeta chains were analyzed by immunosequencing. The source study handled its data this way. TCRs in the repertoires were compared against a reference library of SARS-CoV-2-specific TCRs that had been generated with the MIRA antigen-specificity platform. Breadth was defined as the fraction of unique TCRs that were SARS-CoV-2-associated, and depth was defined as the fraction of total T cells that were SARS-CoV-2-associated. Using the MIRA data, each spike-specific TCR was mapped to the spike region that the TCR reacts to and placed in a CD4 or CD8 class. Log10-transformed breadth and depth values were compared by one-way ANOVA with Sidak's multiple comparisons tests. The clones in this table, taken by TCRdb from immuneACCESS, are in-frame only. Not every clone is retained; where verified, under half of the shortfall comes from an unresolved V gene, and the cause of the rest is unknown. V and J calls and clone size are those listed in that table; D and trimming were worked out from the DNA. The table for this sample lists about 110,000 clones; about 90% of them were counted only once. The top ten clonotypes cover 5.1% of the sample.

The sample here was peripheral blood, taken on day 0 of AZD1222 vaccination. The origin of this receptor is an adult in good health. The sequence is built from TRBV6-2 or TRBV6-3 and TRBJ1-2, with TRBD1 perhaps the D gene, on 6 matching bases. The CDR3 region reads CASSYRDRRGYTF. The DNA sequence is TGTGCCAGCAGTTACCGAGACAGGCGAGGCTACACCTTC.